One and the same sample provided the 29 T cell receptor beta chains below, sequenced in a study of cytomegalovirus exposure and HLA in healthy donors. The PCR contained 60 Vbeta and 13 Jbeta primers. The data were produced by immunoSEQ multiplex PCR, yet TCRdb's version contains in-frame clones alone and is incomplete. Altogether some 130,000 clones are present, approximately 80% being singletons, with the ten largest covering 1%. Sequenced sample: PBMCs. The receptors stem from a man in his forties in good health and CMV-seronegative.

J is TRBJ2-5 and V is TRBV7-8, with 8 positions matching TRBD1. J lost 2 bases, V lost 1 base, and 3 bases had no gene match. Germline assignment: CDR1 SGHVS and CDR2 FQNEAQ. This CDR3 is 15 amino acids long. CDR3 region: CASSLGDRGQETQYF. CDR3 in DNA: TGTGCCAGCAGCTTAGGAGACAGGGGACAAGAGACCCAGTACTTC.

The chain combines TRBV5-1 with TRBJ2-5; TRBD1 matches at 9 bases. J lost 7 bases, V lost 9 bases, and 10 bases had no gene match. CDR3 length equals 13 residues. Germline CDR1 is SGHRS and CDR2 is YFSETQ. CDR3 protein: CATGTGPDVTQYF. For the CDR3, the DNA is TGCGCCACCGGGACAGGGCCGGATGTGACCCAGTACTTC.

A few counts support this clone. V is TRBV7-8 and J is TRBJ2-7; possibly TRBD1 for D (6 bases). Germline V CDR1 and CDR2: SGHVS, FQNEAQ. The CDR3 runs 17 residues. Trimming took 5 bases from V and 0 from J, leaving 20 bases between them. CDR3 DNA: TGTGCCAGCAGCCCGTCGACCCGGGACACTTTCTCCTACGAGCAGTACTTC. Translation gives CASSPSTRDTFSYEQYF.

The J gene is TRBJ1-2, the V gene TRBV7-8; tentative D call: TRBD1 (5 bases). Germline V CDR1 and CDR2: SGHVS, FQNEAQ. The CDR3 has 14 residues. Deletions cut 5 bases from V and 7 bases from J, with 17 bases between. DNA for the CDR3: TGTGCCAGCAGCCCCGCGGCGGGACTAAGTGGCTACACCTTC. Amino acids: CASSPAAGLSGYTF.

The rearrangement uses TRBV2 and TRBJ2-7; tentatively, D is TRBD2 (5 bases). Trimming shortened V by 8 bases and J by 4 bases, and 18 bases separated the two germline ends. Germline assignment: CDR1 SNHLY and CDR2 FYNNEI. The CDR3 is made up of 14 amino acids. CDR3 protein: CASEPTRRTYEQYF. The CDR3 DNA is TGTGCCAGCGAACCGACTCGGCGGACTTACGAGCAGTACTTC.

CDR3 bases: TGTGCCAGCAGCGTAGTTGGTTGGGGGCAGGGGCCCAAGTTATACTCCTACGAGCAGTACTTC. It yields the protein CASSVVGWGQGPKLYSYEQYF. The chain is built from TRBV9 and TRBJ2-7; perhaps TRBD1 as D (6 bases). V was cut by 0 bases and J by 0 bases, with 28 bases left in between. This CDR3 is 21 amino acids long. The germline V gene has CDR1 SGDLS and CDR2 YYNGEE.

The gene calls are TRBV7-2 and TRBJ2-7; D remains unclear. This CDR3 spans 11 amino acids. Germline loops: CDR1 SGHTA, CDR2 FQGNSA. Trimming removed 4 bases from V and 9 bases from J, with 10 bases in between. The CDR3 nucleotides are TGTGCCAGCAGCTCAAACCTCGGGCAGTACTTC. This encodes CASSSNLGQYF.

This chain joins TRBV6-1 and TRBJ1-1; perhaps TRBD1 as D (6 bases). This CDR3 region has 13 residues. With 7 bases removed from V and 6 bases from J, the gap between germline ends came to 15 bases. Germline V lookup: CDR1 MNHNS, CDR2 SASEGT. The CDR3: CASTEQGRAEAFF. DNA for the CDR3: TGTGCCAGCACCGAACAGGGTAGGGCTGAAGCTTTCTTT.

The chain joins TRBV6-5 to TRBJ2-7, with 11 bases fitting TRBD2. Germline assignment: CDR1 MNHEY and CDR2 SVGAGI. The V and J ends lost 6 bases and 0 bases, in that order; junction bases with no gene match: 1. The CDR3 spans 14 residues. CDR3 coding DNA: TGTGCCAGCAGGGGACTAGCGGACTCCTACGAGCAGTACTTC. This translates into CASRGLADSYEQYF.

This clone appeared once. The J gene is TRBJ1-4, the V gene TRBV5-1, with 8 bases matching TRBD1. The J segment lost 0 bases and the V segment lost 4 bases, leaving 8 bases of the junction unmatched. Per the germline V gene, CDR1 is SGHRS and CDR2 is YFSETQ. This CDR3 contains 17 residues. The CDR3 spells CASSPGTGPTTNEKLFF. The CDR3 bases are TGCGCCAGCAGCCCCGGGACAGGACCTACAACTAATGAAAAACTGTTTTTT.

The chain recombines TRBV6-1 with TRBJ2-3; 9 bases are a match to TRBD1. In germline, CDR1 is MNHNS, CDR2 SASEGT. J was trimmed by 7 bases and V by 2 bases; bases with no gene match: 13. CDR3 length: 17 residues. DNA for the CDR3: TGTGCCAGCAGTGAATGGGCGGGGGACAGGGTCGGAAATACGCAGTATTTT. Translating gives CASSEWAGDRVGNTQYF.

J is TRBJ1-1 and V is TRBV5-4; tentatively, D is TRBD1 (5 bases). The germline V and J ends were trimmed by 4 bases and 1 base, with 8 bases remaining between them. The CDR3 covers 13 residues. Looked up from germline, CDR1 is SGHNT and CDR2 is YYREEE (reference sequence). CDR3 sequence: CASSATGNTEAFF. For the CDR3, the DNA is TGTGCCAGCAGCGCTACAGGGAACACTGAAGCTTTCTTT.

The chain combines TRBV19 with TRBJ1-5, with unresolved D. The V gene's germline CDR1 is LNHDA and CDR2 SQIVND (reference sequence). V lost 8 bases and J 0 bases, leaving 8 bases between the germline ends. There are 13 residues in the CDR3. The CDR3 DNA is TGTGCCAGTGAGGAGAATAGCAATCAGCCCCAGCATTTT. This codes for CASEENSNQPQHF.

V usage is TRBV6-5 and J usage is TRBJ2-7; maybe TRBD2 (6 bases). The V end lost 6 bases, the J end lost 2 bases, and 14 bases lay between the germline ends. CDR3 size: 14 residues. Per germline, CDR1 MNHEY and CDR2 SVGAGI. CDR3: CASRAGTGTYEQYF. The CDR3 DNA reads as TGTGCCAGCAGAGCCGGGACTGGAACCTACGAGCAGTACTTC.

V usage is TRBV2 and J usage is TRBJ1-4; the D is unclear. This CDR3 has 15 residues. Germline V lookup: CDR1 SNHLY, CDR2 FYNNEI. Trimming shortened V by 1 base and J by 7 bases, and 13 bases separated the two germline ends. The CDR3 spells CASSEEEGYGEKLFF. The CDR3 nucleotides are TGTGCCAGCAGTGAAGAGGAGGGTTATGGTGAAAAACTGTTTTTT.

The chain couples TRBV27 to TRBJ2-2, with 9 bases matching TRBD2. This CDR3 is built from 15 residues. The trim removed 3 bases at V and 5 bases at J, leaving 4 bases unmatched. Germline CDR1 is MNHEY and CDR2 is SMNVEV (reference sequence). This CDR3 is CASSFFSGGTGELFF. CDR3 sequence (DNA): TGTGCCAGCAGTTTCTTTAGCGGGGGTACCGGGGAGCTGTTTTTT.

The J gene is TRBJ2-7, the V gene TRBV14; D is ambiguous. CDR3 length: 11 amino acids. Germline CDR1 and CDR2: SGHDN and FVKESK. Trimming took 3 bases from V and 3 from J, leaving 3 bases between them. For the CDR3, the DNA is TGTGCCAGCAGCCACAGCTACGAGCAGTACTTC. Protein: CASSHSYEQYF.

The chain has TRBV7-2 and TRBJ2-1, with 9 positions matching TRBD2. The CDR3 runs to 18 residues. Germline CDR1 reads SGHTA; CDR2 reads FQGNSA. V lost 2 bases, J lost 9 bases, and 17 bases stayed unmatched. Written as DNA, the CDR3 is TGTGCCAGCAGCTTATTTCCGCGGGGGGGTATTGGCTTGGGTGAGCAGTTCTTC. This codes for CASSLFPRGGIGLGEQFF.

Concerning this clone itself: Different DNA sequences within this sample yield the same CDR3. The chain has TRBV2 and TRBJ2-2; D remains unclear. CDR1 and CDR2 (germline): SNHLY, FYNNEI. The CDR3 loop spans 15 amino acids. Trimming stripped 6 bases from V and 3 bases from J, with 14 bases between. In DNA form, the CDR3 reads TGTGCCAGCAGGAAGTTGACTCTAGACACCGGGGAGCTGTTTTTT. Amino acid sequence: CASRKLTLDTGELFF.

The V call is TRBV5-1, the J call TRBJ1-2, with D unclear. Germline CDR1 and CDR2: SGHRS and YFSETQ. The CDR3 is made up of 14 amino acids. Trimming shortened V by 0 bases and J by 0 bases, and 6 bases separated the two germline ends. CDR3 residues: CASSLDSSNYGYTF. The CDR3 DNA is TGCGCCAGCAGCTTGGACAGCTCTAACTATGGCTACACCTTC.

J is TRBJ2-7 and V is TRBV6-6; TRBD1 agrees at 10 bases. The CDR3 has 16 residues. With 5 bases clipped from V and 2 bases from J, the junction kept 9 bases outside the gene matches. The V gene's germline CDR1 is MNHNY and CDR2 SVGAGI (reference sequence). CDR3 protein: CASSPPGQGRTYEQYF. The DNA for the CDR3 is TGTGCCAGCAGTCCCCCGGGACAGGGGCGCACCTACGAGCAGTACTTC.

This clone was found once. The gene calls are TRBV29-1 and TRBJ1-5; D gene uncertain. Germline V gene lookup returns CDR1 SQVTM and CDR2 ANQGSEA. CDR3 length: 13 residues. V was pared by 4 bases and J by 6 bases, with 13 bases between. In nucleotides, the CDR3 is TGCAGCGTTGTAAGCAGGTCCGGTCAGCCCCAGCATTTT. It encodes CSVVSRSGQPQHF. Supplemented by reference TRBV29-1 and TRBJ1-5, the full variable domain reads SAVISQKPSRDICQRGTSLTIQCQVDSQVTMMFWYRQQPGQSLTLIATANQGSEATYESGFVIDKFPISRPNLTFSTLTVSNMSPEDSSIYLCSVVSRSGQPQHFGDGTRLSIL.

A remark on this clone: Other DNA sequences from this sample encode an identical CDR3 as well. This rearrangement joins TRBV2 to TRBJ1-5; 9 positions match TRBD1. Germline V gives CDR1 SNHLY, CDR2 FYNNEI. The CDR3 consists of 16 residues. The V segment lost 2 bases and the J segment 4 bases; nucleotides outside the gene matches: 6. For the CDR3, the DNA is TGTGCCAGCAGTGAACCGGGGACAGGGAATAATCAGCCCCAGCATTTT. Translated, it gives CASSEPGTGNNQPQHF.

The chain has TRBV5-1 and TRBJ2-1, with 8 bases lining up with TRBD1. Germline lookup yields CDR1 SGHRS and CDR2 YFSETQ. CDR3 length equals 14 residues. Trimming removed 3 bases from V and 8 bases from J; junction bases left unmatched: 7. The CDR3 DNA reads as TGCGCCAGCAGCTATGACAGGGGTAGAGATGAGCAGTTCTTC. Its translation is CASSYDRGRDEQFF. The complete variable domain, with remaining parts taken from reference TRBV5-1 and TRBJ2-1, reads KAGVTQTPRYLIKTRGQQVTLSCSPISGHRSVSWYQQTPGQGLQFLFEYFSETQRNKGNFPGRFSGRQFSNSRSEMNVSTLELGDSALYLCASSYDRGRDEQFFGPGTRLTVL.

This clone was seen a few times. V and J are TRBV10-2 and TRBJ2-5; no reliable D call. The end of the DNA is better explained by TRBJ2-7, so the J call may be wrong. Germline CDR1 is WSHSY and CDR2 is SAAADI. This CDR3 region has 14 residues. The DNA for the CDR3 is TGCGCCAGCAGAACCGGGTTACTCTCCTACGAGCAGTACTTC. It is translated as CASRTGLLSYEQYF.

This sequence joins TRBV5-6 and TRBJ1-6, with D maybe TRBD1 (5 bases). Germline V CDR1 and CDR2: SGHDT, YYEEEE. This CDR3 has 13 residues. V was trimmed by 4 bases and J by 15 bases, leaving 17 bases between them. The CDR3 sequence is CASSSNPFGGLHF. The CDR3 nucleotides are TGTGCCAGCAGCAGCAACCCCTTCGGGGGCCTCCACTTT.

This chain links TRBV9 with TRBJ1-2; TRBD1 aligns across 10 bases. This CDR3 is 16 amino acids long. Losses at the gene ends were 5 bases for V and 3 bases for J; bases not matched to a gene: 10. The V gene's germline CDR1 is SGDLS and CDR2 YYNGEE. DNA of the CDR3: TGTGCCAGCAGTAGTACACCGGGACAGGGGTACTATGGCTACACCTTC. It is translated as CASSSTPGQGYYGYTF. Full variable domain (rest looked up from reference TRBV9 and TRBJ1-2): DSGVTQTPKHLITATGQRVTLRCSPRSGDLSVYWYQQSLDQGLQFLIQYYNGEERAKGNILERFSAQQFPDLHSELNLSSLELGDSALYFCASSSTPGQGYYGYTFGSGTRLTVV.

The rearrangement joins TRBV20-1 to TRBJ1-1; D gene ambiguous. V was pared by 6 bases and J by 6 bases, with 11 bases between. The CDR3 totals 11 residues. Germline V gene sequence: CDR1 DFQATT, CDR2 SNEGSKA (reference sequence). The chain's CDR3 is CSAEVRAEAFF. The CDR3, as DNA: TGCAGTGCAGAAGTTAGAGCTGAAGCTTTCTTT.

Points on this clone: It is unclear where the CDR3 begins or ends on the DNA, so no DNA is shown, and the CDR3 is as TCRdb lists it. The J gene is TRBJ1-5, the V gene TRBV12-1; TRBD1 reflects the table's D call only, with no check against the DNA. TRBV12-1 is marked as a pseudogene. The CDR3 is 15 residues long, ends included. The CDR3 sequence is CASSFVGQGAQPQHF.